What follows describes a single T cell receptor beta chain. CDR1 is SGHRS and CDR2 is YFSETQ in the germline V gene. This CDR3 region has 15 residues. This sample was included in a study of monozygotic twins with inflammatory bowel disease. TCRdb re-called the 5' RACE reads; one entry per CDR3 protein, DNA not given. The sample's table shows over 100,000 distinct CDR3 sequences. Whole blood, unsorted for T cells, was the source of total RNA. The rearrangement uses TRBV5-1 and TRBJ2-2; TCRdb picks TRBD1, but there is no DNA to check that call. Sequenced input: blood. The source of this sequence is a human donor with ulcerative colitis or Crohn's disease, or a healthy co-twin of an affected twin (not recorded which). The CDR3 protein is CASSLDRAGTGELFF. The variable domain in full, completed from reference TRBV5-1 and TRBJ2-2, reads KAGVTQTPRYLIKTRGQQVTLSCSPISGHRSVSWYQQTPGQGLQFLFEYFSETQRNKGNFPGRFSGRQFSNSRSEMNVSTLELGDSALYLCASSLDRAGTGELFFGEGSRLTVL.